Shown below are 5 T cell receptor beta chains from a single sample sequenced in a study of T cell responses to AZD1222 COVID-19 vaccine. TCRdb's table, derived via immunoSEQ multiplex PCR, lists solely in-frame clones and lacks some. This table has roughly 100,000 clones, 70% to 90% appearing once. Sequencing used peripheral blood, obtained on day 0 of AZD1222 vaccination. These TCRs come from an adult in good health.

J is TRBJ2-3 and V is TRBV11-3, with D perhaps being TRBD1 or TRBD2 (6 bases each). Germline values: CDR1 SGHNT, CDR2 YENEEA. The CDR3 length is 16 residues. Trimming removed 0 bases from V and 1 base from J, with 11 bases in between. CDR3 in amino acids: CASSLEGGSRTDTQYF. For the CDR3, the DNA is TGTGCCAGCAGCTTAGAAGGGGGGTCCCGCACAGATACGCAGTATTTT.

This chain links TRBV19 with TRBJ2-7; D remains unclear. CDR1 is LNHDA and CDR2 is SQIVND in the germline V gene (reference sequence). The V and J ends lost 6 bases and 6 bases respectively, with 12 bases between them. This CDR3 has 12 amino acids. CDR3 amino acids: CASRSPGGEQYF. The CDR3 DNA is TGTGCCAGTAGATCCCCGGGTGGCGAGCAGTACTTC.

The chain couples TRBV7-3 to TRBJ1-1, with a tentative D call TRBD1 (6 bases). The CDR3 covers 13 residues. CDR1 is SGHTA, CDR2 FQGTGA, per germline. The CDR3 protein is CDPKQGLNTEAFF. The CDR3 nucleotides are TGTGACCCGAAACAGGGCCTGAACACTGAAGCTTTCTTT.

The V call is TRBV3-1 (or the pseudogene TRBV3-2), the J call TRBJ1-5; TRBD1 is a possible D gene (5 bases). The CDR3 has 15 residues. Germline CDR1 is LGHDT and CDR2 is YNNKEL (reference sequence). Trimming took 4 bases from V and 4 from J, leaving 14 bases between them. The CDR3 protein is CASSRDSRVNQPQHF. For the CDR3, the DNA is TGTGCCAGCAGCCGTGACAGCCGAGTAAATCAGCCCCAGCATTTT.

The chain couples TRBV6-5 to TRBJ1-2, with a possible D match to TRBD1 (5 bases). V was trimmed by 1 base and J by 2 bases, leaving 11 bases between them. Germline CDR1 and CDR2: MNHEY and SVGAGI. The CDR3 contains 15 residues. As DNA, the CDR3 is TGTGCCAGCAGTTACTTTCTGGGGCAGAACTATGGCTACACCTTC. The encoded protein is CASSYFLGQNYGYTF.